Each of the 25 T cell receptor beta chains below was sequenced from the same sample in a study of T cells in Graves' hyperthyroidism and ophthalmopathy. Amplification targeted TCR beta CDR3 regions from RNA transcripts. RT-PCR in the first round (using the HTBI primer set) targeted the TCR CDR3. MiXCR, applied by TCRdb to the multiplex PCR reads, yields one record per CDR3 protein. Among roughly 800,000 distinct CDR3 sequences listed, over 35% were seen once. The sample comprised blood. The receptors shown here come from a man aged 18 to 30 with Graves' hyperthyroidism.

The chain is built from TRBV29-1 and TRBJ1-2; no reliable D call. This CDR3 is 12 amino acids long. Trimming removed 6 bases from V and 1 base from J, with 9 bases in between. The germline gives CDR1 SQVTM, CDR2 ANQGSEA. CDR3 nucleotide sequence: TGCAGCGTGCCACGGGGTAACTATGGCTACACCTTC. As protein: CSVPRGNYGYTF.

This clonotype occurred many times. CDR3 protein: CATSDPQGLETGELFF. The CDR3, as DNA: TGTGCCACCAGTGATCCCCAGGGACTGGAGACCGGGGAGCTGTTTTTT. The chain recombines TRBV24-1 with TRBJ2-2, with a tentative D call TRBD2 (6 bases). V shed 3 bases and J shed 5 bases, with 15 bases lying between them. The CDR3 has 16 residues. Germline V CDR1 and CDR2: KGHDR, SFDVKD.

The V and J genes are TRBV20-1 and TRBJ2-5; weak D call: TRBD1 (5 bases). Germline V gene sequence: CDR1 DFQATT, CDR2 SNEGSKA (reference sequence). Trimming stripped 2 bases from V and 9 bases from J, with 13 bases between. The CDR3 is made up of 12 amino acids. For the CDR3, the DNA is TGCAGTGCTAGACAGGGTGTCCAGCCCCAGTACTTC. This sequence encodes CSARQGVQPQYF.

There are a few counts of this clonotype. This chain connects TRBV5-5 to TRBJ1-5; weak D call: TRBD1 (5 bases). CDR1 is SGHKS and CDR2 is YYEKEE in the germline V gene (reference sequence). V shed 1 base and J shed 3 bases, with 11 bases lying between them. This CDR3 has 15 amino acids. CDR3 DNA sequence: TGTGCCAGCAGCTTGATTTCAGGGAACAATCAGCCCCAGCATTTT. It specifies CASSLISGNNQPQHF.

This clonotype was detected ten times or more. The rearrangement uses TRBV2 and TRBJ1-5, with D uncertain. The CDR3 has 15 amino acids. V was clipped by 4 bases and J by 0 bases, with 10 bases between them. From germline, CDR1 is SNHLY and CDR2 FYNNEI. For the CDR3, the DNA is TGTGCCAGCAGTGGAGTCGCAAGTAGCAATCAGCCCCAGCATTTT. Translation gives CASSGVASSNQPQHF.

This clonotype occurred a few times. The chain recombines TRBV4-1 with TRBJ2-5, with D possibly TRBD2 on 5 matching bases. V lost 1 base to trimming and J lost 1 base, with 7 bases between them. The germline V gene has CDR1 MGHRA and CDR2 YSYEKL. This CDR3 has 14 amino acids. Here the CDR3 reads CASSQVRAQETQYF. As DNA, the CDR3 is TGCGCCAGCAGCCAAGTGCGGGCCCAAGAGACCCAGTACTTC.

V and J are TRBV7-2 and TRBJ2-1; TRBD2 aligns across 9 bases. V dropped 6 bases and J dropped 7; count of bases not matched to a gene: 13. This CDR3 has 16 residues. CDR1 and CDR2 from the germline V gene are SGHTA and FQGNSA. The CDR3 coding sequence is TGTGCCAGCAGGACGCGGGGCGGGAGGGCCGCAAATGAGCAGTTCTTC. This codes for CASRTRGGRAANEQFF.

The J gene is TRBJ2-7, the V gene TRBV7-9, with 7 bases matching TRBD1. Germline lookup yields CDR1 SEHNR and CDR2 FQNEAQ (reference sequence). This CDR3 region has 16 residues. Losses at the gene ends were 10 bases for V and 3 bases for J; bases not matched to a gene: 18. The CDR3 loop is CATSAGSIRQGYEQYF. The CDR3 nucleotides are TGTGCCACTTCGGCAGGGAGCATACGACAGGGCTACGAGCAGTACTTC.

This rearrangement joins TRBV7-9 to TRBJ2-2; D not certain. Per the germline V gene, CDR1 is SEHNR and CDR2 is FQNEAQ (reference sequence). V shed 3 bases and J shed 3 bases, with 5 bases lying between them. The CDR3 runs to 13 residues. CDR3 DNA: TGTGCCAGCAGCTTGTGGCACACCGGGGAGCTGTTTTTT. This codes for CASSLWHTGELFF.

This clonotype showed up many times. V is TRBV10-3 and J is TRBJ1-4; D is unclear. Germline-derived CDR1 and CDR2 are ENHRY and SYGVKD. The V gene lost 6 bases and the J gene lost 2 bases, with 13 bases spanning the gap. This CDR3 region has 15 residues. The CDR3 reads CAIRRAGGTNEKLFF. The CDR3 DNA reads as TGTGCCATCAGACGGGCCGGCGGGACTAATGAAAAACTGTTTTTT.

The chain recombines TRBV19 with TRBJ2-2, with 11 positions matching TRBD2. In germline, CDR1 is LNHDA, CDR2 SQIVND (reference sequence). J lost 5 bases, V lost 5 bases, and 7 bases had no gene match. The CDR3 spans 16 residues. This CDR3 is CASSVISSGRTGELFF. The CDR3 DNA sequence: TGTGCCAGTAGTGTAATCTCTAGCGGGAGGACCGGGGAGCTGTTTTTT.

The chain combines TRBV6-6 with TRBJ1-1; 9 nucleotides agree with TRBD1. V was clipped by 6 bases and J by 5 bases; unmatched bases: 7. This CDR3 is 14 amino acids long. Germline CDR1 is MNHNY and CDR2 is SVGAGI (reference sequence). DNA of the CDR3: TGTGCCAGCAGCTCCGGGACAGGGTGGACTGAAGCTTTCTTT. Translated: CASSSGTGWTEAFF.

V is TRBV9 and J is TRBJ1-1, with a possible D match to TRBD1 (6 bases). Germline lookup yields CDR1 SGDLS and CDR2 YYNGEE. The CDR3 spans 13 residues. Trimming left V 3 bases short and J 6 bases short, with 12 bases between. CDR3 residues: CASSAAGGAEAFF. In DNA form, the CDR3 reads TGTGCCAGCAGCGCAGCGGGGGGCGCTGAAGCTTTCTTT. Full variable domain (missing parts from reference TRBV9 and TRBJ1-1): DSGVTQTPKHLITATGQRVTLRCSPRSGDLSVYWYQQSLDQGLQFLIQYYNGEERAKGNILERFSAQQFPDLHSELNLSSLELGDSALYFCASSAAGGAEAFFGQGTRLTVV.

This rearrangement joins TRBV12-3 or TRBV12-4 to TRBJ1-4; the D is unclear. This CDR3 has 13 amino acids. The V and J ends lost 3 bases and 7 bases respectively, with 9 bases between them. The CDR3 protein is CASSFREGEKLFF. CDR3 bases: TGTGCCAGCAGTTTTAGGGAGGGTGAAAAACTGTTTTTT.

This clonotype occurred many times. The chain combines TRBV20-1 with TRBJ2-5; D remains ambiguous. The CDR3 consists of 13 residues. Trimming took 6 bases from V and 4 from J, leaving 15 bases between them. Germline loops: CDR1 DFQATT, CDR2 SNEGSKA (reference sequence). The CDR3 is CSAHTIAVETQYF. DNA for the CDR3: TGCAGTGCCCACACTATAGCCGTAGAGACCCAGTACTTC.

Concerning this clonotype: One base away lies a much larger clone, so this may be a sequencing read error. The gene calls are TRBV2 and TRBJ1-1; no definite D call. The germline V gene has CDR1 SNHLY and CDR2 FYNNEI. The CDR3 is 14 residues long. V was shortened by 6 bases and J by 0 bases, with 11 bases between the two germline ends. The CDR3 region is CASRAKRLNTEAFF. The DNA of the CDR3 is TGTGCCAGCAGAGCGAAACGGCTGAACACTGAAGCTTTCTTT.

This clonotype has a handful of counts. V usage is TRBV2 and J usage is TRBJ2-6; D gene uncertain. V lost 5 bases and J lost 2, with 16 bases in between. This CDR3 has 17 amino acids. From germline, CDR1 is SNHLY and CDR2 FYNNEI. The CDR3, as DNA: TGTGCCAGCAGTTCCTGGGTGGCACGTACTGGGGCCAACGTCCTGACTTTC. Translating gives CASSSWVARTGANVLTF.

The chain employs TRBV6-5 and TRBJ2-7; 9 bases are a match to TRBD1. Trimming cost V 7 bases and J 6 bases; bases outside gene matches: 7. This CDR3 comprises 13 residues. The germline gives CDR1 MNHEY, CDR2 SVGAGI. The CDR3 is CASTGQGFREQYF. The CDR3 DNA is TGTGCCAGCACTGGACAGGGGTTTCGCGAGCAGTACTTC.

With regard to this clonotype: Germline is not matched at one junction end, which may reflect a read error. The chain recombines TRBV7-2 with TRBJ2-5; 10 bases line up with TRBD2. The CDR3 runs 20 residues. The germline gives CDR1 SGHTA, CDR2 FQGNSA. In nucleotides, the CDR3 is TGCGCCAGCAGCCAGGGGCATAATTCTCCCAGCGGGAGGGTGTCCGAGACCCAGTACTTC. Its protein product is CASSQGHNSPSGRVSETQYF. Together with reference TRBV7-2 and TRBJ2-5, the CDR3 gives the full variable domain: GAGVSQSPSNKVTEKGKDVELRCDPISGHTALYWYRQSLGQGLEFLIYFQGNSAPDKSGLPSDRFSAERTGGSVSTLTIQRTQQEDSAVYLCASSQGHNSPSGRVSETQYFGPGTRLLVL.

The chain carries TRBV19 and TRBJ1-3; the D is unclear. Trimming removed 10 bases at V and 0 bases at J, with 16 bases between. This CDR3 is 15 amino acids long. Per the germline V gene, CDR1 is LNHDA and CDR2 is SQIVND (reference sequence). DNA for the CDR3: TGTGCCACCGCATTTGATTGGAGCTCTGGAAACACCATATATTTT. The encoded protein is CATAFDWSSGNTIYF.

The sample holds many counts of this clonotype. CDR3 sequence reads: CSARERDGSPLHF. Written as DNA, the CDR3 is TGCAGTGCTAGAGAAAGGGACGGGTCACCCCTCCACTTT. V and J are TRBV20-1 and TRBJ1-6; D perhaps matches TRBD1 (5 bases). Germline-derived CDR1 and CDR2 are DFQATT and SNEGSKA (reference sequence). Trimming took off 0 bases at V and 10 bases at J, with 10 bases between the two ends. The CDR3 consists of 13 residues.

The gene calls are TRBV5-1 and TRBJ1-2, with 7 bases lining up with TRBD1. The CDR3 extends over 16 amino acids. Germline loops: CDR1 SGHRS, CDR2 YFSETQ. The trim removed 0 bases at V and 3 bases at J, leaving 8 bases unmatched. CDR3 bases: TGCGCCAGCAGCTTGGGACAGGGTCACGGTGACTATGGCTACACCTTC. Translation: CASSLGQGHGDYGYTF.

This clonotype was found many times. The chain is built from TRBV7-9 and TRBJ2-5, with TRBD1 matching 9 bases. In germline, CDR1 is SEHNR, CDR2 FQNEAQ (reference sequence). This CDR3 comprises 14 residues. The J segment lost 5 bases and the V segment lost 5 bases, leaving 6 bases of the junction unmatched. The DNA for the CDR3 is TGTGCCAGCAGCCTCGGACAGGGGCCGGAGACCCAGTACTTC. Protein: CASSLGQGPETQYF.

The chain couples TRBV19 to TRBJ2-3; 8 bases match TRBD1. With 4 bases clipped from V and 1 base from J, the junction kept 7 bases outside the gene matches. Germline lookup yields CDR1 LNHDA and CDR2 SQIVND (reference sequence). The CDR3 is 16 residues long. The CDR3 sequence is CASSRLTGARTDTQYF. The DNA of the CDR3 is TGTGCCAGTAGTAGGCTGACAGGGGCTCGCACAGATACGCAGTATTTT.

The sample holds a few counts of this clonotype. This chain uses TRBV20-1 with TRBJ1-2; the match to TRBD1 covers 7 bases. This CDR3 comprises 15 residues. The J segment lost 6 bases and the V segment lost 4 bases, leaving 14 bases of the junction unmatched. Germline V gene sequence: CDR1 DFQATT, CDR2 SNEGSKA (reference sequence). In DNA, the CDR3 is TGCAGTGCTACAATACCGGGACAGCTATTTGATGGCTACACCTTC. Its translation: CSATIPGQLFDGYTF.